This TCR beta chain was identified in a study of spatial heterogeneity in lung cancer. Many counts were recorded for this clonotype. Time point denoted: sample taken at primary tumor resection. TCRs were sequenced from unsorted whole RNA of tumor, nontumor lung or PBMC. Germline lookup yields CDR1 MNHEY and CDR2 SMNVEV (reference sequence). The CDR3 has 13 amino acids. Trimming took off 7 bases at V and 2 bases at J, with 8 bases between the two ends. Every TCR cDNA molecule carried a tag that served as a unique molecular identifier. One entry per CDR3 protein, called by TCRdb with MiXCR from the 5' RACE reads. The table shows roughly 70,000 distinct CDR3 sequences, with 13% occurring only once.

The sequence was collected from a male donor with early-stage non-small cell lung cancer. The starting material was PBMCs, obtained at surgery. V and J are TRBV27 and TRBJ2-2, with D uncertain. CDR3 bases: TGTGCCAGCAAGGCCCACAACACCGGGGAGCTGTTTTTT. The encoded protein is CASKAHNTGELFF.